This entry is about one T cell receptor beta chain. Autoimmune disease history or systemic immunosuppression barred patients. This sample was included in a study of OX40 agonist ivuxolimab in advanced cancers. This CDR3 contains 14 residues. Trimming cost V 1 base and J 5 bases, with 12 bases left between them. Germline V gene data show CDR1 as MNHNS and CDR2 as SASEGT. TCRdb's copy holds only in-frame clones and misses some; the assay was immunoSEQ multiplex PCR. In the table there are fewer than 85,000 clones, approximately 86% of which are singletons. Sequencing was performed on CD4+ or CD8+ T cells sorted from blood, taken in a trial of the OX40 agonist ivuxolimab. The chain has TRBV6-1 and TRBJ2-7; D is unresolved. This TCR came from an adult with an advanced solid tumor such as melanoma, head and neck, liver or kidney cancer. The CDR3 coding sequence is TGTGCCAGCAGTGAAGGGCAGGCTTTCAACGAGCAGTACTTC. It encodes CASSEGQAFNEQYF.